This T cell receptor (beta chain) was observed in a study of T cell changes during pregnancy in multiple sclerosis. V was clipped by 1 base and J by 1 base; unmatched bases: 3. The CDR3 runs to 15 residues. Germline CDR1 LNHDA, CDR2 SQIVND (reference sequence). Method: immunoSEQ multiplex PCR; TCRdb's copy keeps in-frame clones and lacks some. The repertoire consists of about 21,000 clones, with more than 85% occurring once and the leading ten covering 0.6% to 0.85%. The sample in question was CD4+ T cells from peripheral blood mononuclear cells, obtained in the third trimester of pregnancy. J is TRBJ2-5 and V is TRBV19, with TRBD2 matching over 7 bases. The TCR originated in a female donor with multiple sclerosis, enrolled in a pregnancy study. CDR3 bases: TGTGCCAGTAGTATAGCTAGCGGCGGCCAAGAGACCCAGTACTTC. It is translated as CASSIASGGQETQYF. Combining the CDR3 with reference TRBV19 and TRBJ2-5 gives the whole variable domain DGGITQSPKYLFRKEGQNVTLSCEQNLNHDAMYWYRQDPGQGLRLIYYSQIVNDFQKGDIAEGYSVSREKKESFPLTVTSAQKNPTAFYLCASSIASGGQETQYFGPGTRLLVL.